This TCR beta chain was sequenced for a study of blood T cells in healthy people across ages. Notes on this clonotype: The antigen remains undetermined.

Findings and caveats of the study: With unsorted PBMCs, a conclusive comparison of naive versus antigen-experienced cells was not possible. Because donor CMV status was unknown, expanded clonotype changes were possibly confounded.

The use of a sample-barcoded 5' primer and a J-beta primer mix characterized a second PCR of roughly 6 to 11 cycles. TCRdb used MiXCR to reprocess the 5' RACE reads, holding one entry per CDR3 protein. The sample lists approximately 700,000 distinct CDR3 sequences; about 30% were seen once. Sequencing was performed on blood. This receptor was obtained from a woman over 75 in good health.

This CDR3 reads CSARKTGGYYGYTF. For the CDR3, the DNA is TGCAGTGCTAGAAAGACAGGGGGCTACTATGGCTACACCTTC. V and J are TRBV20-1 and TRBJ1-2, with 10 bases identical to TRBD1. With 2 bases clipped from V and 3 bases from J, the junction kept 3 bases outside the gene matches. Germline CDR1 is DFQATT and CDR2 is SNEGSKA (reference sequence). The length of the CDR3 is 14 residues.